These 13 T cell receptor beta chains were sequenced from one sample in a study of T cells in Graves' hyperthyroidism and ophthalmopathy. RNA transcripts provided the source from which TCR beta CDR3 regions were amplified. The study used the HTBI primer set for a first-round RT-PCR of the TCR CDR3. TCRdb passed the multiplex PCR reads through MiXCR, listing each CDR3 protein once. Among about 260,000 distinct CDR3 sequences, 16% were seen once, and the ten largest hold around 28%. The sequencing input was blood. These receptors all come from a woman between 18 and 29 years old with Graves' ophthalmopathy.

The table lists this clonotype with many counts. The chain employs TRBV6-1 and TRBJ2-1; 15 nucleotides agree with TRBD2. After removal of 6 bases from V and 1 base from J, the junction contained 7 bases not matched to a gene. The CDR3 runs 18 residues. Germline V gene data show CDR1 as MNHNS and CDR2 as SASEGT. Here the CDR3 DNA reads TGTGCCAGCAGGGGACTAGCGGGGGGCCTATATTCCTACAATGAGCAGTTCTTC. It translates to CASRGLAGGLYSYNEQFF.

Many counts were recorded for this clonotype. This chain links TRBV6-1 with TRBJ1-1; D perhaps matches TRBD1 (5 bases). Germline CDR1 MNHNS, CDR2 SASEGT. The ends were cut back, 5 bases at V and 4 bases at J, with 11 bases in the middle. The length of the CDR3 is 13 residues. This CDR3 is CASSYGGGTEAFF. DNA for the CDR3: TGTGCCAGCAGTTATGGGGGAGGCACTGAAGCTTTCTTT.

This clonotype was detected many times. V gene TRBV6-1 combines with J gene TRBJ1-4, with a weak D call TRBD1 (5 bases). Germline CDR1 is MNHNS and CDR2 is SASEGT. V was shortened by 10 bases and J by 7 bases, with 10 bases between the two germline ends. The CDR3 totals 11 residues. The CDR3 here is CANGTGEKLFF. The DNA for the CDR3 is TGTGCCAACGGGACTGGTGAAAAACTGTTTTTT.

The chain joins TRBV4-2 to TRBJ2-1; the D call may be TRBD1 or TRBD2 (5 bases each). Germline V gives CDR1 LGHNA, CDR2 YNFKEQ. V was cut by 3 bases and J by 6 bases, with 15 bases left in between. The CDR3 loop spans 15 amino acids. The CDR3 nucleotides read TGTGCCAGCAGCCACGTCATCGGGGCAGGCAATGAGCAGTTCTTC. It specifies CASSHVIGAGNEQFF.

In this sample, this clonotype turned up many times. The J gene is TRBJ2-7, the V gene TRBV4-1; D not certain. CDR3 length equals 12 residues. Per germline, CDR1 MGHRA and CDR2 YSYEKL. The V end was cut by 5 bases, the J end by 6 bases, with 11 bases between. CDR3 coding DNA: TGCGCCAGCAGCTTCCTTAGAGGCGAGCAGTACTTC. This translates into CASSFLRGEQYF.

The J gene is TRBJ1-5, the V gene TRBV28; D possibly corresponds to TRBD1 (5 bases). Germline loops: CDR1 MDHEN, CDR2 SYDVKM. Trimming shortened V by 4 bases and J by 2 bases, and 15 bases separated the two germline ends. This CDR3 has 16 amino acids. The CDR3 nucleotides are TGTGCCAGCAGTTCTCCGGGACGGCGAGGCAATCAGCCCCAGCATTTT. Residues: CASSSPGRRGNQPQHF.

This clonotype was seen at least ten times. The J gene is TRBJ1-1, the V gene TRBV9; 9 nucleotides line up with TRBD1. Germline-derived CDR1 and CDR2 are SGDLS and YYNGEE. CDR3 size: 17 residues. V lost 0 bases, J lost 4 bases, and 10 bases stayed unmatched. DNA of the CDR3: TGTGCCAGCAGCGTAGCGGGACAGGGAAATATAGCCACTGAAGCTTTCTTT. It codes for CASSVAGQGNIATEAFF.

The chain joins TRBV5-1 to TRBJ2-3, with TRBD1 matching 10 bases. CDR3 size: 16 residues. Germline V lookup: CDR1 SGHRS, CDR2 YFSETQ. The trim removed 2 bases at V and 3 bases at J, leaving 6 bases unmatched. The CDR3 loop is CASSFTGTGVTDTQYF. The CDR3 DNA reads as TGCGCCAGCAGCTTCACCGGGACAGGGGTAACAGATACGCAGTATTTT.

This clonotype was seen at least ten times. The CDR3 loop is CASSPYNLVGNEQFF. DNA for the CDR3: TGTGCCAGCAGCCCTTATAATTTAGTAGGTAATGAGCAGTTCTTC. The chain recombines TRBV11-2 with TRBJ2-1, with D hard to call. Trimming took 5 bases from V and 7 from J, leaving 18 bases between them. CDR1 SGHAT and CDR2 FQNNGV come from the germline V gene. This CDR3 contains 15 residues. Full variable domain (rest looked up from reference TRBV11-2 and TRBJ2-1): EAGVAQSPRYKIIEKRQSVAFWCNPISGHATLYWYQQILGQGPKLLIQFQNNGVVDDSQLPKDRFSAERLKGVDSTLKIQPAKLEDSAVYLCASSPYNLVGNEQFFGPGTRLTVL.

This clonotype has at least ten counts. The chain uses TRBV12-3 or TRBV12-4 and TRBJ1-1; D is perhaps TRBD1 (6 bases). The CDR3 has 14 amino acids. V lost 5 bases and J lost 1, with 11 bases in between. Here the CDR3 reads CASSPWTENTEAFF. Here the CDR3 DNA reads TGTGCCAGCAGTCCTTGGACAGAGAACACTGAAGCTTTCTTT.

This clonotype was seen many times. V gene TRBV6-2 or TRBV6-3 combines with J gene TRBJ2-1; D possibly corresponds to TRBD1 (5 bases). This CDR3 is 15 amino acids long. CDR1 is MNHEY and CDR2 is SVGEGT in the germline V gene. The V and J ends lost 6 bases and 5 bases respectively, with 17 bases between them. For the CDR3, the DNA is TGTGCCAGCAGCCGCGGACACTGGACCCACAATGAGCAGTTCTTC. Translated: CASSRGHWTHNEQFF.

This clonotype was seen at least ten times. The chain links TRBV12-3 or TRBV12-4 to TRBJ2-1; 11 bases agree with TRBD2. The trim removed 6 bases at V and 6 bases at J, leaving 7 bases unmatched. The CDR3 consists of 15 residues. CDR3 residues: CASRETSGGPNEQFF. The CDR3 DNA sequence: TGTGCCAGCAGGGAAACTAGCGGGGGCCCCAATGAGCAGTTCTTC.

This clonotype was detected ten times or more. The chain is built from TRBV12-3 or TRBV12-4 and TRBJ2-3, with no clear D. Trimming left V 9 bases short and J 0 bases short, with 13 bases between. This CDR3 region has 14 residues. CDR3 region: CASTPPGSTDTQYF. The CDR3 DNA follows: TGTGCCAGTACCCCCCCGGGTAGCACAGATACGCAGTATTTT.